This TCR beta chain was sequenced during a study of OX40 agonist ivuxolimab in advanced cancers. CDR3 size: 18 residues. Germline V gene lookup returns CDR1 SEHNR and CDR2 FQNEAQ (reference sequence). Germline trimming cut 4 bases from V and 4 bases from J; bases unmatched to any gene: 9. Method: immunoSEQ multiplex PCR; TCRdb's copy keeps in-frame clones and lacks some. The sample has about 26,000 clones, 85% to 90% seen once. The sequencing used CD4+ or CD8+ T cells sorted from blood, collected in a trial of the OX40 agonist ivuxolimab. This clonotype was sampled from an adult with an advanced solid tumor such as melanoma, head and neck, liver or kidney cancer. This chain joins TRBV7-9 and TRBJ2-2; 13 bases map to TRBD2. The CDR3 sequence: CASSSGTSGVLGTGELFF. The CDR3 DNA is TGTGCCAGCAGCTCCGGGACTAGCGGGGTGCTGGGCACCGGGGAGCTGTTTTTT.